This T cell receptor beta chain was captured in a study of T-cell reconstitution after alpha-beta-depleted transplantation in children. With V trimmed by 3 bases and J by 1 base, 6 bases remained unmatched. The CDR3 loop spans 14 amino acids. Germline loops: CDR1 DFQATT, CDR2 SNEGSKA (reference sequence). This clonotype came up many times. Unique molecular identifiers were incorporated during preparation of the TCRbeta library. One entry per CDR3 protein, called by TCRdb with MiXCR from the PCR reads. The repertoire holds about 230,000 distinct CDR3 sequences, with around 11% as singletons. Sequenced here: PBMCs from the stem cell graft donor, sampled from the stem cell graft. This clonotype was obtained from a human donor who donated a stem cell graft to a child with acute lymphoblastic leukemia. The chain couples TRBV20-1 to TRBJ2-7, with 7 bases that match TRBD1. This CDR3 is CSASPSGQSYEQYF. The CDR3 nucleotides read TGCAGTGCTAGCCCCTCGGGACAGTCCTACGAGCAGTACTTC.